Listed below are T cell receptor beta chains from one sample, sequenced in a study of cytomegalovirus exposure and HLA in healthy donors. Method: immunoSEQ multiplex PCR; TCRdb's copy keeps in-frame clones and lacks some. Of some 150,000 clones in the sample, under 80% were seen once. Specimen: PBMCs. The receptors come from a female donor in good health and CMV-seronegative. Both conserved end residues are part of each CDR3. D genes are given only for firm matches. Clone size is stated in some rows and not others, as once, few, many or a class when expanded.

.	TRBV30	.	TRBJ1-4	TGTGCCTGGAGCGAGGGACTTGAAATGAGGAAACTGTTTTTT	CAWSEGLEMRKLFF
.	TRBV4-3	.	TRBJ2-1	TGCGCCAGCAGCCATTTGTTGGCAGCGGGTCCGAGGGCCAATGAGCAGTTCTTC	CASSHLLAAGPRANEQFF
.	TRBV5-6	.	TRBJ1-2	TGTGCCAGCAGCGGGGGACAACCCTTCTATGGCTACACCTTC	CASSGGQPFYGYTF
TRBD1	TRBV5-1	.	TRBJ1-1	TGCGCCAGCAGCCCCAACAGGGGCGGGAGGGGCACTGAAGCTTTCTTT	CASSPNRGGRGTEAFF
.	TRBV2	.	TRBJ2-7	TGTGCCAGCAGTGGGCGGGTTAGCTCCTACGAGCAGTACTTC	CASSGRVSSYEQYF
TRBD2	TRBV19	.	TRBJ2-1	TGTGCCAGTACCCTTGGGAGGGCCTACAATGAGCAGTTCTTC	CASTLGRAYNEQFF
.	TRBV9	.	TRBJ1-4	TGTGCCAGCAGCAAAGGGGGGGGGAGTGAAAAACTGTTTTTT	CASSKGGGSEKLFF
.	TRBV7-9	.	TRBJ1-1	TGTGCCAGCAGCTTCACGGGCGGGGCTTTCTTT	CASSFTGGAFF
.	TRBV7-3	.	TRBJ2-2	TGTGCCAGCAGCTCCACGACAGCGAACACCGGGGAGCTGTTTTTT	CASSSTTANTGELFF
.	TRBV4-2	once	TRBJ1-5	TGTGCCAGCAGCCAAGAATCTGGAACGCGGTATCAGCCCCAGCATTTT	CASSQESGTRYQPQHF
TRBD1	TRBV27	few	TRBJ1-1	TGTGCCAGCAGTTTTGGGACAGCCTTGAACACTGAAGCTTTCTTT	CASSFGTALNTEAFF
.	TRBV9	once	TRBJ2-3	TGTGCCAGCAGCGTAGCAGCGGGAGATACGCAGTATTTT	CASSVAAGDTQYF
TRBD1	TRBV7-2	.	TRBJ2-1	TGTGCCAGCAGCCCGGGACAGCGGTTGAATGAGCAGTTCTTC	CASSPGQRLNEQFF
.	TRBV29-1	.	TRBJ1-5	TGCAGCGTTGCCCCGGGCGGGACGAATCAGCCCCAGCATTTT	CSVAPGGTNQPQHF
.	TRBV7-2	.	TRBJ1-5	TGTGCCAGCAGCTTGATGGCCGATCAGCCCCAGCATTTT	CASSLMADQPQHF
.	TRBV19	.	TRBJ1-5	TGTGCCAGTAGTACCAGTCCAGGTGGCCAGCCCCAGCATTTT	CASSTSPGGQPQHF
.	TRBV7-9	.	TRBJ2-2	TGTGCCAGCAGCCCCAGGGGAAACACCGGGGAGCTGTTTTTT	CASSPRGNTGELFF
TRBD2	TRBV4-3	.	TRBJ2-1	TGCGCCAGCACCCCGGAAGCGGGGGGGTACAATGAGCAGTTCTTC	CASTPEAGGYNEQFF
TRBD1	TRBV29-1	.	TRBJ2-7	TGCAGCGTTGACGGACAGGGTACACACGAGCAGTACTTC	CSVDGQGTHEQYF
TRBD2	TRBV4-3	few	TRBJ2-1	TGCGCCAGCGCCACGGGGGGCAATGAGCAGTTCTTC	CASATGGNEQFF
.	TRBV7-9	.	TRBJ1-2	TGTGCCAGCAGCTTAGGGGACACCTATGGCTACACCTTC	CASSLGDTYGYTF
.	TRBV6-5	.	TRBJ2-7	TGTGCCAGCAGTTACTCGGAACAGGACCTCGGGCAGTACTTC	CASSYSEQDLGQYF
.	TRBV30	.	TRBJ2-7	TGTGCCTGGAGTGTAGACCTGGCCCTGAGGTACGAGCAGTACTTC	CAWSVDLALRYEQYF
TRBD2	TRBV6-4	.	TRBJ2-1	TGTGCCAGCAGCGCGGGACTAGCGGGGGCAAATGAGCAGTTCTTC	CASSAGLAGANEQFF
.	TRBV7-2	.	TRBJ2-2	TGTGCCAGCAGCTTAGGGGATAGTACAGGGACCACCGGGGAGCTGTTTTTT	CASSLGDSTGTTGELFF
.	TRBV28	.	TRBJ1-2	TGTGCCAGCAGTTTATTTCGGACAGTGGACTATGGCTACACCTTC	CASSLFRTVDYGYTF
TRBD2	TRBV7-2	few	TRBJ2-7	TGTGCCAGCAGCTTAGACGGCGGGGGGCCCTACGAGCAGTACTTC	CASSLDGGGPYEQYF